These 4 T cell receptor beta chains share one sample of origin, sequenced in a study of Ad26.COV2.S vaccination and SARS-CoV-2 variants. Assay used: immunoSEQ multiplex PCR; TCRdb lists only in-frame clones, some missing. Of hundreds of thousands of clones listed, more than 70% are singletons. Treatment: some 20 received Ad26.COV2.S at low or high dose, single or two shots; five or six received placebo; per-sample allocation not given. Samples came from day 63 after the first vaccine or placebo injection. Sequenced material: peripheral blood, taken in a trial of Ad26.COV2.S vaccine versus placebo. The receptors here all came from a person between 18 and 60 years old who received the Ad26.COV2.S COVID-19 vaccine or a placebo.

This chain uses TRBV10-3 with TRBJ1-5; perhaps TRBD1 as D (5 bases). CDR3 length equals 12 residues. Germline V lookup: CDR1 ENHRY, CDR2 SYGVKD. The V and J ends lost 8 bases and 4 bases respectively, with 9 bases between them. CDR3 sequence: CAIGAENQPQHF. For the CDR3, the DNA is TGTGCCATCGGGGCAGAGAATCAGCCCCAGCATTTT.

This chain uses TRBV5-4 with TRBJ2-1, with 10 nucleotides matching TRBD1. The junction had 10 bases not matched to a gene; V was cut back by 6 bases and J by 4 bases. The germline V gene encodes CDR1 SGHNT and CDR2 YYREEE (reference sequence). The CDR3 spans 16 residues. CDR3 sequence: CASNPFRDRGYNEQFF. CDR3 sequence (DNA): TGTGCCAGCAATCCCTTCCGGGACAGGGGTTACAATGAGCAGTTCTTC.

This rearrangement joins TRBV9 to TRBJ2-1, with 10 bases lining up with TRBD1. Germline lookup yields CDR1 SGDLS and CDR2 YYNGEE. This CDR3 contains 13 residues. Losses at the gene ends were 8 bases for V and 8 bases for J; bases not matched to a gene: 7. The CDR3 DNA follows: TGTGCCAGTCACCGGGACAGGGGCGATGAGCAGTTCTTC. Residues: CASHRDRGDEQFF.

This rearrangement joins TRBV19 to TRBJ1-2; TRBD1 aligns across 9 bases. Germline V CDR1 and CDR2: LNHDA, SQIVND (reference sequence). The CDR3 has 14 amino acids. Germline trimming cut 7 bases from V and 8 bases from J; bases unmatched to any gene: 11. CDR3 sequence: CASTPGDRVRGYTF. As DNA, the CDR3 is TGTGCCAGTACCCCCGGGGACAGGGTGAGAGGCTACACCTTC. Looking up the rest from reference TRBV19 and TRBJ1-2 gives the full variable domain: DGGITQSPKYLFRKEGQNVTLSCEQNLNHDAMYWYRQDPGQGLRLIYYSQIVNDFQKGDIAEGYSVSREKKESFPLTVTSAQKNPTAFYLCASTPGDRVRGYTFGSGTRLTVV.